These 21 T cell receptor beta chains came from one sample sequenced in a study of blood T cell repertoires in COVID-19. This table comes from immunoSEQ multiplex PCR, and its TCRdb copy is limited to in-frame clones, with some not included. This table holds some 190,000 clones, less than 90% found once. The source material was peripheral blood. These receptors originate from a human donor in a cohort sampled during active COVID-19.

The chain combines TRBV24-1 with TRBJ2-1; D remains ambiguous. V was cut by 4 bases and J by 7 bases, with 7 bases left in between. Germline CDR1 is KGHDR and CDR2 is SFDVKD. The CDR3 consists of 12 residues. The CDR3 bases are TGTGCCACCAGTGAACGAGGAAATGAGCAGTTCTTC. The encoded protein is CATSERGNEQFF.

The chain links TRBV5-1 to TRBJ2-1, with 9 bases fitting TRBD1. This CDR3 is 19 amino acids long. Germline lookup yields CDR1 SGHRS and CDR2 YFSETQ. J was trimmed by 7 bases and V by 4 bases; bases with no gene match: 21. Here the CDR3 DNA reads TGCGCCAGCAGCAACAGGAGACAAATCGGGGGACAGGGTTTGAATGAGCAGTTCTTC. Amino acids: CASSNRRQIGGQGLNEQFF.

This chain links TRBV6-6 with TRBJ2-7; 11 nucleotides align to TRBD1. This CDR3 is built from 16 residues. J lost 4 bases, V lost 2 bases, and 7 bases had no gene match. Germline V CDR1 and CDR2: MNHNY, SVGAGI (reference sequence). This chain's CDR3 is CASSYTGGQGAYEQYV. DNA of the CDR3: TGTGCCAGCAGTTACACGGGAGGACAGGGGGCTTACGAGCAGTACGTC.

This clone appeared a few times. This chain uses TRBV30 with TRBJ2-7, with D unclear. CDR1 GTSNPN and CDR2 SVGIG come from the germline V gene (reference sequence). The CDR3 covers 12 residues. V was shortened by 3 bases and J by 3 bases, with 9 bases between the two germline ends. The CDR3, as DNA: TGTGCCTGGAGCGAGGTGGGCTACGAGCAGTACTTC. Translated: CAWSEVGYEQYF.

V and J are TRBV27 and TRBJ1-2; D call uncertain. Germline V gives CDR1 MNHEY, CDR2 SMNVEV (reference sequence). The CDR3 has 12 residues. Between the trimmed V and J ends, which lost 5 bases and 6 bases, there was a span of 10 bases. The CDR3 DNA sequence: TGTGCCAGCAGTGGGCTTTATAATGGCTACACCTTC. Translation gives CASSGLYNGYTF.

The V gene is TRBV19, the J gene TRBJ1-1, with 7 positions matching TRBD1. Per the germline V gene, CDR1 is LNHDA and CDR2 is SQIVND (reference sequence). The CDR3 sequence is 14 residues long. Trimming removed 4 bases from V and 2 bases from J; junction bases left unmatched: 4. CDR3 in amino acids: CASSNWDRNTEAFF. CDR3 sequence (DNA): TGTGCCAGTAGTAATTGGGACAGAAACACTGAAGCTTTCTTT. Based on the CDR3 plus reference TRBV19 and TRBJ1-1, the full variable domain is DGGITQSPKYLFRKEGQNVTLSCEQNLNHDAMYWYRQDPGQGLRLIYYSQIVNDFQKGDIAEGYSVSREKKESFPLTVTSAQKNPTAFYLCASSNWDRNTEAFFGQGTRLTVV.

The CDR3 nucleotides read TGTGCCAGCTCCGTCGGAGTAATTAATGAGCAGTTCTTC. This codes for CASSVGVINEQFF. The chain joins TRBV12-3 or TRBV12-4 to TRBJ2-1; D is unresolved. The CDR3 totals 13 residues. Trimming took off 8 bases at V and 7 bases at J, with 15 bases between the two ends.

The rearrangement links TRBV5-1 to TRBJ1-1; D possibly corresponds to TRBD1 (5 bases). This CDR3 has 15 residues. Trimming removed 4 bases at V and 4 bases at J, with 17 bases between. Germline CDR1 is SGHRS and CDR2 is YFSETQ. The DNA for the CDR3 is TGCGCCAGCAGCCGGGCTCAAGGGGCAGGCACTGAAGCTTTCTTT. It specifies CASSRAQGAGTEAFF.

J is TRBJ2-7 and V is TRBV18; 8 bases match TRBD1. Germline-derived CDR1 and CDR2 are KGHSH and LQKENI. Trimming took 3 bases from V and 2 from J; bases not matched to a gene: 3. The CDR3 sequence is 14 residues long. CDR3 sequence (DNA): TGTGCCAGCTCACCCGGACAGGGCACCTACGAGCAGTACGTC. Translation: CASSPGQGTYEQYV.

V is TRBV30 and J is TRBJ1-5, with 7 bases matching TRBD1. This CDR3 region has 12 residues. Germline values: CDR1 GTSNPN, CDR2 SVGIG (reference sequence). Trimming removed 3 bases from V and 10 bases from J; junction bases left unmatched: 6. Written as DNA, the CDR3 is TGTGCCTGGAGACAGGGGACGGAACCCCAGCATTTT. It encodes CAWRQGTEPQHF.

V and J are TRBV28 and TRBJ1-2; TRBD1 is a possible D gene (5 bases). Germline CDR1 reads MDHEN; CDR2 reads SYDVKM. V shed 2 bases and J shed 5 bases, with 9 bases lying between them. This CDR3 contains 13 residues. CDR3 sequence (DNA): TGTGCCAGCAGTTTAAAGGGGTGGTATGGCTACACCTTC. Amino acids: CASSLKGWYGYTF.

This clone was picked up one time. The chain uses TRBV7-6 and TRBJ2-3; 14 nucleotides line up with TRBD2. The J segment lost 5 bases and the V segment lost 6 bases, leaving 4 bases of the junction unmatched. The CDR3 totals 15 residues. Germline V gene lookup returns CDR1 SGHVS and CDR2 FNYEAQ. The CDR3 coding sequence is TGTGCCAGCAGAAGACTAGCGGGGGGGCTAGATACGCAGTATTTT. This sequence encodes CASRRLAGGLDTQYF. The full variable domain, with the rest looked up from reference TRBV7-6 and TRBJ2-3, is GAGVSQSPRYKVTKRGQDVALRCDPISGHVSLYWYRQALGQGPEFLTYFNYEAQQDKSGLPNDRFSAERPEGSISTLTIQRTEQRDSAMYRCASRRLAGGLDTQYFGPGTRLTVL.

This chain joins TRBV24-1 and TRBJ1-5; D perhaps matches TRBD1 (5 bases). The CDR3 consists of 16 residues. Germline V gene sequence: CDR1 KGHDR, CDR2 SFDVKD. V was trimmed by 3 bases and J by 3 bases, leaving 14 bases between them. The CDR3, as DNA: TGTGCCACCAGTGATGGGGCAGCCGAGAACAATCAGCCCCAGCATTTT. Protein sequence: CATSDGAAENNQPQHF.

This clone was observed a handful of times. This chain uses TRBV27 with TRBJ1-6, with 9 bases lining up with TRBD1. The germline CDR1 and CDR2 sequences are MNHEY and SMNVEV (reference sequence). The CDR3 spans 14 residues. J gave up 7 bases and V 6 bases, and 4 bases lay outside the gene matches. The CDR3 DNA reads TGTGCCAGCAGACCCGGACAGGGGAATTCACCCCTCCACTTT. This sequence encodes CASRPGQGNSPLHF.

J is TRBJ1-1 and V is TRBV29-1; unclear D gene. CDR1 is SQVTM, CDR2 ANQGSEA, per germline. The CDR3 loop spans 12 amino acids. The V gene lost 6 bases and the J gene lost 0 bases, with 8 bases spanning the gap. CDR3 loop: CSVALMNTEAFF. CDR3 in DNA: TGCAGCGTAGCCCTCATGAACACTGAAGCTTTCTTT. Using reference TRBV29-1 and TRBJ1-1 for the parts outside the CDR3, the full variable domain is SAVISQKPSRDICQRGTSLTIQCQVDSQVTMMFWYRQQPGQSLTLIATANQGSEATYESGFVIDKFPISRPNLTFSTLTVSNMSPEDSSIYLCSVALMNTEAFFGQGTRLTVV.

V and J are TRBV18 and TRBJ1-6; D perhaps matches TRBD1 (5 bases). CDR3 length equals 15 residues. Germline V gene lookup returns CDR1 KGHSH and CDR2 LQKENI. Trimming removed 3 bases from V and 5 bases from J, with 11 bases in between. The CDR3 loop is CASSPLGDHNSPLHF. The CDR3, as DNA: TGTGCCAGCTCACCGTTAGGGGATCATAATTCACCCCTCCACTTT.

V and J are TRBV7-9 and TRBJ1-3; D uncertain. The length of the CDR3 is 14 residues. The V gene lost 3 bases and the J gene lost 0 bases, with 6 bases spanning the gap. Germline V gene data show CDR1 as SEHNR and CDR2 as FQNEAQ (reference sequence). The CDR3 is CASSFGDSGNTIYF. In nucleotides, the CDR3 is TGTGCCAGCAGCTTCGGGGACTCTGGAAACACCATATATTTT.

CDR3 nucleotides: TGTGCCAGCAGGGGACTAGTTCACGGAGAGACCCAGTACTTC. It is translated as CASRGLVHGETQYF. The chain combines TRBV2 with TRBJ2-5, with TRBD2 identical over 8 bases. This CDR3 has 14 amino acids. The V and J ends lost 6 bases and 4 bases, in that order; junction bases with no gene match: 7. The germline V gene has CDR1 SNHLY and CDR2 FYNNEI.

The rearrangement joins TRBV19 to TRBJ2-2; D possibly corresponds to TRBD1 (6 bases). Trimming stripped 5 bases from V and 6 bases from J, with 13 bases between. Germline V gene lookup returns CDR1 LNHDA and CDR2 SQIVND (reference sequence). The CDR3 is 14 residues long. The CDR3 coding sequence is TGTGCCAGTAGTTTCGTTGGGGGCTCCGGGGAGCTGTTTTTT. Its protein is CASSFVGGSGELFF.

This chain joins TRBV28 and TRBJ2-1; D call uncertain. The germline V gene has CDR1 MDHEN and CDR2 SYDVKM. V was shortened by 6 bases and J by 4 bases, with 4 bases between the two germline ends. This CDR3 spans 11 amino acids. CDR3 sequence reads: CASREYNEQFF. CDR3 in DNA: TGTGCCAGCAGGGAGTACAATGAGCAGTTCTTC. The variable domain in full, with the rest retrieved from reference TRBV28 and TRBJ2-1, is DVKVTQSSRYLVKRTGEKVFLECVQDMDHENMFWYRQDPGLGLRLIYFSYDVKMKEKGDIPEGYSVSREKKERFSLILESASTNQTSMYLCASREYNEQFFGPGTRLTVL.

The chain couples TRBV19 to TRBJ2-1; D uncertain. From germline, CDR1 is LNHDA and CDR2 SQIVND (reference sequence). The V and J ends lost 5 bases and 7 bases respectively, with 18 bases between them. The CDR3 covers 15 residues. CDR3 nucleotide sequence: TGTGCCAGTAGTGAGGCACCCGGGTATTATAATGAGCAGTTCTTC. This sequence encodes CASSEAPGYYNEQFF.